This T cell receptor (beta chain) was captured in a study of post-analysis software for immune sequencing data. For the study at large: Relapsing-remitting, secondary progressive and progressive-relapsing multiple sclerosis were all included among the disease courses. General study results and limits: Normalized Chao1 diversity was significantly lower in multiple sclerosis patients than in controls. The F measure placed samples prepared in the same batch into strongly shared clusters.

This clonotype was counted between two and nine times. Its antigen is as yet unknown. Unique molecular identifiers tagged the TCR beta cDNA libraries. Each batch of about 0.95 to 11 million T cells produced roughly 0.5 million cDNA molecules. TCRdb re-called the PCR reads with MiXCR, one entry per CDR3 protein. This table has 400,000 to 500,000 distinct CDR3 sequences, roughly 38% appearing once. Specimen: blood. The source of this sequence is a girl under 10 years old with multiple sclerosis.

CDR3 sequence: CASSPISGSSSEQYF. The CDR3 DNA sequence: TGTGCCAGCAGTCCGATATCAGGGAGCTCGAGCGAGCAGTACTTC. The chain couples TRBV12-3 or TRBV12-4 to TRBJ2-7; D is possibly TRBD1 or TRBD2 (5 bases each). The CDR3 sequence is 15 residues long. V was trimmed by 5 bases and J by 6 bases, leaving 20 bases between them.